This TCR beta chain was sequenced for a study of cytomegalovirus exposure and HLA in healthy donors. Primers for the PCR totalled 60 Vbeta and 13 Jbeta. Assay: immunoSEQ multiplex PCR; the TCRdb copy retains only in-frame clones and omits some. The sample carries over 150,000 clones, around 75% recorded once. From germline, CDR1 is SNHLY and CDR2 FYNNEI. CDR3 length: 12 residues. The V end lost 8 bases, the J end lost 7 bases, and 12 bases lay between the germline ends. The sequence derives from a woman aged 50 to 60 in good health and CMV-seropositive. The chain is built from TRBV2 and TRBJ2-1; TRBD2 is a possible D gene (6 bases). The sequenced material came from PBMCs. DNA for the CDR3: TGTGCCAGCTTGCCGGAGGGGAATGAGCAGTTCTTC. Translation: CASLPEGNEQFF.